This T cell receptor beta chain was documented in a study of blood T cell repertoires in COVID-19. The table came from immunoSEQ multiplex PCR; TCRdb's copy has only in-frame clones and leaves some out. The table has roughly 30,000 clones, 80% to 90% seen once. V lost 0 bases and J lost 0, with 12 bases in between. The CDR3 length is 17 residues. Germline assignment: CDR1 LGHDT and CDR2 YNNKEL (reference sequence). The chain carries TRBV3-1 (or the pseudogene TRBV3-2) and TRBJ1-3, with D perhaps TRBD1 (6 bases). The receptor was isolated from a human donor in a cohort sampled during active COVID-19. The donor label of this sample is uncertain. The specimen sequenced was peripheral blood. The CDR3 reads CASSQEVLQGSGNTIYF. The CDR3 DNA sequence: TGTGCCAGCAGCCAAGAGGTGTTACAGGGCTCTGGAAACACCATATATTTT.